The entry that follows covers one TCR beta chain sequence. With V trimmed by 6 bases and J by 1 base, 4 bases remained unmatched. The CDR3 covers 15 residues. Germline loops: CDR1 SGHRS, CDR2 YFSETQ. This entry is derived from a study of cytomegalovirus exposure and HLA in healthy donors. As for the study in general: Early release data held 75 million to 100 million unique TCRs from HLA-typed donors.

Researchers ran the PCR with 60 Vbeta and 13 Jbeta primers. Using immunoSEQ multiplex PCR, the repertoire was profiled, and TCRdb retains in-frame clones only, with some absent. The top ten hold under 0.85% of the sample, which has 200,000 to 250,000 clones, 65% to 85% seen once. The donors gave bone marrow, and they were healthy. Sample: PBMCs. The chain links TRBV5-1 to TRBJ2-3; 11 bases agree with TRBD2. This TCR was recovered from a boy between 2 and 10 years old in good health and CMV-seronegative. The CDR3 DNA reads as TGCGCCAGCACGCAGACTAGCGGGGGCACAGATACGCAGTATTTT. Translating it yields CASTQTSGGTDTQYF. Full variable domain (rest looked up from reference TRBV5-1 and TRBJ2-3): KAGVTQTPRYLIKTRGQQVTLSCSPISGHRSVSWYQQTPGQGLQFLFEYFSETQRNKGNFPGRFSGRQFSNSRSEMNVSTLELGDSALYLCASTQTSGGTDTQYFGPGTRLTVL.